The clone carrying this T cell receptor beta chain was picked up a small number of times. Its antigen is as yet unknown. The entry originates in a study of beta chain features in type 1 diabetes. Notes on the study in general: Researchers report that Type 1 diabetes patients had moderately but significantly shorter TCRB CDR3s across all four CD4+ subsets.

The whole isolated RNA underwent reverse transcription, so sequencing captured expressed TCRB transcripts. The method was immunoSEQ multiplex PCR; TCRdb's version includes in-frame clones alone and lacks a portion of them. The sample yields about 400,000 clones, around 12% seen once. Germline CDR1 is SGHVS and CDR2 is FQNEAQ. After removal of 5 bases from V and 4 bases from J, the junction contained 4 bases not matched to a gene. The CDR3 spans 13 residues. The TCR sequence derives from a woman under 30 with type 1 diabetes. The chain is built from TRBV7-8 and TRBJ1-1, with 7 bases fitting TRBD1. The sample was naive CD4+ T cells from blood. CDR3 DNA sequence: TGTGCCAGCAGCCGGGACAGCGGCACTGAAGCTTTCTTT. Translation: CASSRDSGTEAFF.